Listed below are T cell receptor beta chains from one sample, sequenced in a study of blood T cell repertoires in COVID-19. The method was immunoSEQ multiplex PCR; TCRdb's version includes in-frame clones alone and lacks a portion of them. The table lists some 70,000 clones, roughly 88% of them singletons. The sample taken for sequencing was peripheral blood. The origin of the receptors is a woman in her 70s with acute or convalescent COVID-19. Both conserved end residues are part of each CDR3. D genes are given only for firm matches. A clone size is listed for some rows: how often the clone was seen (once, few, many), or a class if it is expanded.

abundance	v_gene	j_gene	d_gene	CDR3aa	CDR3nt
-	TRBV29-1	TRBJ1-2	TRBD1	CSVLTGMDYGYTF	TGCAGCGTGCTGACAGGGATGGACTATGGCTACACCTTC
-	TRBV28	TRBJ2-7	TRBD1	CASSSGQGPFYEQYF	TGTGCCAGCAGTTCCGGACAGGGGCCCTTCTACGAGCAGTACTTC
once	TRBV28	TRBJ1-4	TRBD1	CASRPYTGVGEKLFF	TGTGCCAGCAGACCCTACACAGGGGTGGGTGAAAAACTGTTTTTT
-	TRBV6-2/TRBV6-3	TRBJ1-5	-	CASSSRDNQPQHF	TGTGCCAGCAGTAGCAGGGACAATCAGCCCCAGCATTTT
-	TRBV6-2/TRBV6-3	TRBJ2-5	TRBD2	CASSHEAGGLGHLETQYF	TGTGCCAGCAGCCACGAAGCGGGAGGGCTCGGACACTTAGAGACCCAGTACTTC
-	TRBV10-3	TRBJ1-1	TRBD1	CAISENLGTGDTEAFF	TGTGCCATCAGTGAGAATTTAGGGACAGGGGACACTGAAGCTTTCTTT
-	TRBV9	TRBJ1-1	-	CASSVTGGNTEAFF	TGTGCCAGCAGCGTTACAGGCGGAAACACTGAAGCTTTCTTT
-	TRBV18	TRBJ2-1	-	CASSPPIGQPGLRGNEQFF	TGTGCCAGCTCACCACCGATCGGTCAGCCGGGACTAAGGGGGAATGAGCAGTTCTTC
-	TRBV30	TRBJ1-1	-	CAWSVGGSSTEAFF	TGTGCCTGGAGTGTAGGCGGGTCAAGCACTGAAGCTTTCTTT
-	TRBV19	TRBJ1-1	-	CASRSLIPNTEAFF	TGTGCCAGCCGTAGCTTGATCCCGAACACTGAAGCTTTCTTT
-	TRBV12-3/TRBV12-4	TRBJ2-1	TRBD2	CASNAGGLNEQFF	TGTGCCAGCAATGCGGGGGGCCTCAATGAGCAGTTCTTC
-	TRBV11-2	TRBJ1-2	TRBD1	CASSLSGQANYGYTF	TGTGCCAGCAGCTTATCGGGACAGGCGAACTATGGCTACACCTTC
-	TRBV7-8	TRBJ1-2	-	CASSPSYGYTF	TGTGCCAGCAGCCCTAGCTATGGCTACACCTTC
-	TRBV6-1	TRBJ1-3	-	CASSPGSPGDTIYF	TGTGCCAGCAGTCCGGGGTCCCCCGGGGACACCATATATTTT
once	TRBV18	TRBJ1-5	TRBD1	CASSRQGSNQPQHF	TGTGCCAGCTCTCGACAGGGTAGCAATCAGCCCCAGCATTTT
-	TRBV15	TRBJ2-1	TRBD2	CATSRNPLGLAALNEQFF	TGTGCCACCAGCAGAAACCCCCTAGGACTAGCGGCCCTCAATGAGCAGTTCTTC